The T cell receptor beta chain under discussion was sequenced for a study of PD-L1 blockade in urothelial cancer. Study in general: Blood was subjected to analysis at 3 weeks (second dose) and 6 weeks following treatment start. Per blood sample, T cells had a median of around 150,000.

Time point described: pretreatment peripheral blood. Each PCR contained spiked-in synthetic TCR analog templates. Generated by immunoSEQ multiplex PCR, the TCRdb table keeps only in-frame clones and is missing some. The sample has tens of thousands of clones; more than 75% are singletons. V shed 3 bases and J 8 bases; nucleotides not matched to a gene: 6. The CDR3 sequence is 14 residues long. CDR1 is MDHEN and CDR2 is SYDVKM in the germline V gene. Sample: PBMCs, taken around atezolizumab (anti-PD-L1) treatment. The TCR sequence derives from a man in his fifties or sixties with urothelial cancer. This chain uses TRBV28 with TRBJ1-4; 7 positions agree with TRBD1. DNA of the CDR3: TGTGCCAGCAGTTTGAGAGGGGGCAACGAAAAACTGTTTTTT. It specifies CASSLRGGNEKLFF.